What follows are 5 T cell receptor beta chains derived from one specimen sequenced in a study of blood T cell repertoires in COVID-19. The method was immunoSEQ multiplex PCR; TCRdb's version includes in-frame clones alone and lacks a portion of them. The sample carries about 280,000 clones, about 83% recorded once. The sample comprised PBMCs or T cells enriched from blood (not recorded which). These receptors came from a middle-aged woman who had recovered from COVID-19.

The rearrangement links TRBV3-1 (or the pseudogene TRBV3-2) to TRBJ1-6, with TRBD1 matching over 9 bases. This CDR3 is built from 14 residues. The ends lost 5 bases at V and 10 bases at J; junction bases unmatched: 6. The germline gives CDR1 LGHDT, CDR2 YNNKEL (reference sequence). CDR3: CASSIGTGSSPLHF. CDR3 sequence (DNA): TGTGCCAGCAGCATCGGGACAGGGTCCTCACCCCTCCACTTT.

The genes are TRBV11-3 and TRBJ2-1; 9 bases map to TRBD2. Per germline, CDR1 SGHNT and CDR2 YENEEA. This CDR3 has 15 residues. With 5 bases clipped from V and 7 bases from J, the junction kept 9 bases outside the gene matches. The CDR3 region is CASSPGLAGRNEQFF. The CDR3 DNA follows: TGTGCCAGCAGCCCGGGACTAGCAGGGAGGAATGAGCAGTTCTTC.

The chain recombines TRBV24-1 with TRBJ2-1; 15 bases are a match to TRBD2. The trim removed 3 bases at V and 4 bases at J, leaving 6 bases unmatched. Germline CDR1 KGHDR, CDR2 SFDVKD. This CDR3 has 18 amino acids. CDR3 bases: TGTGCCACCAGTGATGCTGGACTAGCGGGAGGGCGGTACAATGAGCAGTTCTTC. This codes for CATSDAGLAGGRYNEQFF.

The CDR3 reads CASSLAESNSYEQYF. For the CDR3, the DNA is TGTGCCAGCAGCTTAGCAGAGTCCAACTCCTACGAGCAGTACTTC. The genes are TRBV7-6 and TRBJ2-7, with D unclear. The V gene lost 0 bases and the J gene lost 0 bases, with 9 bases spanning the gap. This CDR3 has 15 residues. The germline V gene has CDR1 SGHVS and CDR2 FNYEAQ.

V usage is TRBV15 and J usage is TRBJ2-1, with 8 positions matching TRBD2. Trimming took 1 base from V and 0 from J; bases not matched to a gene: 8. The CDR3 has 18 residues. Germline V gene sequence: CDR1 LNHNV, CDR2 YYDKDF (reference sequence). The CDR3 loop reads CATSRGDSGISSYNEQFF. Written as DNA, the CDR3 is TGTGCCACCAGCAGAGGGGATAGCGGGATAAGCTCCTACAATGAGCAGTTCTTC.